Below, 18 T cell receptor beta chains from the same sample are listed, as sequenced in a study of T cells in Graves' hyperthyroidism and ophthalmopathy (dated by TCRdb to about 2019). Library generation was performed with multiplex PCR. Sequencing relied on an Illumina HiSeq 2000. The TCR beta CDR3 regions were amplified from RNA transcripts. For the first round of RT-PCR on the TCR CDR3, the HTBI primer set was used together with the Qiagen OneStep RT-PCR kit. In-frame beta chains were kept once TCRdb had trimmed the public reads at Q25 with fastp and called clones with MiXCR. Every entry covers one CDR3 protein and lists the most common genes and DNA from its rows. A total of 450,000 to 700,000 distinct CDR3 sequences appear in this sample, around 46% of them only once. The ten biggest clones cover under 20% of the sample. The sample comprised peripheral blood or thyroid tissue (not recorded which). These receptors originate from an adult woman with Graves' disease, either hyperthyroidism or ophthalmopathy (not recorded which).

Worth noting for this clonotype: Given a much more abundant clone one base away, this may be a read error. The chain has TRBV3-1 and TRBJ2-7; D may correspond to TRBD1 or TRBD2 (7 bases each). This CDR3 comprises 16 residues. Germline V lookup: CDR1 LGHDT, CDR2 YNNKEL (reference sequence). Between the trimmed V and J ends, which lost 4 bases and 0 bases, there was a span of 16 bases. CDR3 nucleotides: TGTGCCAGCAGCCGAACAGCGGGACAGAGCTCCTACGAGCAGTACTTC. The encoded protein is CASSRTAGQSSYEQYF.

The chain couples TRBV20-1 to TRBJ1-4; 9 bases align to TRBD1. Trimming removed 2 bases from V and 8 bases from J; junction bases left unmatched: 9. The CDR3 runs 15 residues. Germline CDR1 reads DFQATT; CDR2 reads SNEGSKA (reference sequence). CDR3 sequence: CSARSPGQGLEKLFF. CDR3 DNA sequence: TGCAGTGCTAGATCTCCGGGACAGGGTTTGGAAAAACTGTTTTTT.

V usage is TRBV25-1 and J usage is TRBJ1-1; 7 nucleotides align to TRBD1. V trimming: 4 bases; J trimming: 5 bases; junction bases outside the gene matches: 10. The CDR3 has 15 amino acids. Looked up from germline, CDR1 is MGHDK and CDR2 is SYGVNS. In nucleotides, the CDR3 is TGTGCCAGCAGTGGAGTCAGGGGGTCGGATACTGAAGCTTTCTTT. Amino acid sequence: CASSGVRGSDTEAFF.

This clonotype was found a few times. The gene calls are TRBV29-1 and TRBJ2-6; D gene uncertain. Trimming shortened V by 6 bases and J by 0 bases, and 6 bases separated the two germline ends. CDR3 size: 13 residues. Germline V gene lookup returns CDR1 SQVTM and CDR2 ANQGSEA. CDR3 amino acids: CSVHISGANVLTF. CDR3 bases: TGCAGCGTACACATCTCTGGGGCCAACGTCCTGACTTTC.

The chain uses TRBV3-1 and TRBJ2-7; TRBD2 aligns across 7 bases. Germline loops: CDR1 LGHDT, CDR2 YNNKEL (reference sequence). The CDR3 is 14 residues long. V was clipped by 6 bases and J by 5 bases; unmatched bases: 10. The CDR3 reads CASRGGQTWDEQYF. CDR3 DNA: TGTGCCAGCAGGGGAGGGCAGACTTGGGACGAGCAGTACTTC.

This clonotype was observed many times. The V call is TRBV30, the J call TRBJ1-2, with 8 bases lining up with TRBD1. The CDR3 is made up of 13 amino acids. Germline V gene sequence: CDR1 GTSNPN, CDR2 SVGIG (reference sequence). V lost 1 base, J lost 5 bases, and 3 bases stayed unmatched. The CDR3 nucleotides are TGTGCCTGGAGTGGGACAGGGACTTATGGCTACACCTTC. Protein sequence: CAWSGTGTYGYTF.

The chain uses TRBV9 and TRBJ2-7, with 9 nucleotides matching TRBD1. Losses at the gene ends were 4 bases for V and 5 bases for J; bases not matched to a gene: 10. Germline CDR1 and CDR2: SGDLS and YYNGEE. The CDR3 totals 15 residues. CDR3 amino acids: CASSQVGQGPHEQYF. The CDR3 DNA follows: TGTGCCAGCAGCCAAGTAGGACAGGGGCCGCACGAGCAGTACTTC. The full variable domain, completed using reference TRBV9 and TRBJ2-7, is DSGVTQTPKHLITATGQRVTLRCSPRSGDLSVYWYQQSLDQGLQFLIQYYNGEERAKGNILERFSAQQFPDLHSELNLSSLELGDSALYFCASSQVGQGPHEQYFGPGTRLTVT.

The CDR3 region has the DNA TGTGCCAGCAGCGGACTAGCGGGAGCGGAAGAGACCCAGTACTTC. Encoded protein: CASSGLAGAEETQYF. V usage is TRBV2 and J usage is TRBJ2-5; 13 bases align to TRBD2. Germline V lookup: CDR1 SNHLY, CDR2 FYNNEI. There are 15 residues in the CDR3. Trimming removed 6 bases from V and 3 bases from J; junction bases left unmatched: 4.

The V gene is TRBV20-1, the J gene TRBJ2-5; no clear D. V lost 8 bases and J lost 1, with 11 bases in between. Per germline, CDR1 DFQATT and CDR2 SNEGSKA (reference sequence). The CDR3 consists of 12 residues. The CDR3 spells CSWAEIQETQYF. The CDR3 nucleotides are TGCAGTTGGGCGGAGATCCAAGAGACCCAGTACTTC.

At least ten counts were recorded for this clonotype. The chain has TRBV7-3 and TRBJ2-2; 10 bases map to TRBD2. The ends lost 2 bases at V and 7 bases at J; junction bases unmatched: 4. CDR1 is SGHTA, CDR2 FQGTGA, per germline. CDR3 size: 15 residues. For the CDR3, the DNA is TGTGCCAGCAGCTTACTAGCGGGAGATCTCGGGGAGCTGTTTTTT. Residues: CASSLLAGDLGELFF.

The chain recombines TRBV7-8 with TRBJ1-1; 8 bases are a match to TRBD1. Germline trimming cut 5 bases from V and 5 bases from J; bases unmatched to any gene: 7. The CDR3 covers 14 residues. Germline V gene lookup returns CDR1 SGHVS and CDR2 FQNEAQ. In DNA, the CDR3 is TGTGCCAGCAGCCAGGACAGGGTTCGGACTGAAGCTTTCTTT. Amino acid sequence: CASSQDRVRTEAFF.

This clonotype appeared many times. The chain carries TRBV20-1 and TRBJ2-7, with TRBD2 matching over 7 bases. This CDR3 contains 14 residues. Germline lookup yields CDR1 DFQATT and CDR2 SNEGSKA (reference sequence). Germline trimming cut 1 base from V and 7 bases from J; bases unmatched to any gene: 10. CDR3 amino acids: CSARGTGGSGEQYF. CDR3 nucleotide sequence: TGCAGTGCTAGAGGCACGGGGGGTAGCGGAGAGCAGTACTTC.

The rearrangement links TRBV11-2 to TRBJ2-5, with a weak D call TRBD2 (6 bases). Trimming cost V 6 bases and J 5 bases, with 16 bases left between them. CDR1 SGHAT and CDR2 FQNNGV come from the germline V gene. CDR3 size: 14 residues. The CDR3 region has the DNA TGTGCCAGCAGTTATGCCGGGGGTCCGGAGACCCAGTACTTC. This gives the protein CASSYAGGPETQYF.

The chain links TRBV10-3 to TRBJ1-3; perhaps TRBD1 as D (6 bases). CDR1 ENHRY and CDR2 SYGVKD come from the germline V gene. Trimming removed 5 bases from V and 8 bases from J, with 16 bases in between. CDR3 length equals 14 residues. The CDR3, as DNA: TGTGCCATCAGTCTGTCAGAGGGGGGCTACACCATATATTTT. Protein product: CAISLSEGGYTIYF.

This clonotype was seen many times. This rearrangement joins TRBV2 to TRBJ1-1; D gene ambiguous. CDR1 and CDR2 from the germline V gene are SNHLY and FYNNEI. The V end was cut by 3 bases, the J end by 0 bases, with 8 bases between. The CDR3 is 14 amino acids. The CDR3, as DNA: TGTGCCAGCAGTGACGGCGGGCTGAACACTGAAGCTTTCTTT. Protein sequence: CASSDGGLNTEAFF.

This sequence joins TRBV9 and TRBJ2-6; tentative D call: TRBD2 (6 bases). Germline CDR1 is SGDLS and CDR2 is YYNGEE. The CDR3 totals 14 residues. Trimming removed 0 bases from V and 5 bases from J, with 6 bases in between. Written as DNA, the CDR3 is TGTGCCAGCAGCGTAGGCGGGAGGGCCAACGTCCTGACTTTC. Translation: CASSVGGRANVLTF.

The chain has TRBV10-3 and TRBJ1-2, with D possibly matching TRBD1 (6 bases). The V and J ends lost 5 bases and 7 bases respectively, with 20 bases between them. The V gene's germline CDR1 is ENHRY and CDR2 SYGVKD. This CDR3 is 15 amino acids long. The CDR3 bases are TGTGCCATCAGTTCCAACAGGGACAAGACGAGTGGCTACACCTTC. This codes for CAISSNRDKTSGYTF.

V and J are TRBV29-1 and TRBJ1-1; no reliable D call. Germline V gives CDR1 SQVTM, CDR2 ANQGSEA. The V gene lost 6 bases and the J gene lost 11 bases, with 13 bases spanning the gap. The CDR3 runs to 10 residues. The DNA for the CDR3 is TGCAGCGTAGATCGGGCACAGGCTTTCTTT. Its translation is CSVDRAQAFF.